Included here is one T cell receptor (beta chain) sequence, with context. Assay used: immunoSEQ multiplex PCR; TCRdb lists only in-frame clones, some missing. The data show tens of thousands of clones, more than 75% seen once. This record comes from a study of radiotherapy plus CTLA-4 blockade in lung cancer. The CDR3 totals 17 residues. CDR1 and CDR2 from the germline V gene are ENHRY and SYGVKD. The V gene end was trimmed by 10 bases and the J gene end by 0 bases; junction bases not matched to a gene: 13. This TCR was recovered from a human donor with non-small cell lung cancer who had a partial response to radiotherapy plus ipilimumab. The starting material was peripheral blood, obtained from a patient treated with radiotherapy plus ipilimumab. The chain has TRBV10-3 and TRBJ1-5; 9 bases are shared with TRBD1. The CDR3 sequence: CATRSGQGINSNQPQHF. The CDR3 DNA follows: TGTGCCACCCGATCGGGACAGGGAATTAATAGCAATCAGCCCCAGCATTTT.